Below, one TCR beta chain is given with its context. There are a few counts of this clonotype. The antigen it recognizes is unknown. There are no base qualities to consult, and no much larger clone falls within one base. Libraries were constructed by multiplex PCR. Sequencing was performed on an Illumina HiSeq 4000. TCR beta libraries were built with iRepertoire HTBI primers and Arm-PCR amplification of CDR3 regions. PCR products were gel purified before sequencing. As for the authors' bioinformatics: Gene usage analysis of CDR3 amino acid clonotypes used the roughly 60 TRBV and around 14 TRBJ segments found across samples. COPE and FqMerger were used to merge the filtered high-quality paired reads into contigs. BLAST was used to align contigs to IMGT TRBV, TRBD and TRBJ reference genes, and CDR3 was defined according to IMGT. Highly expanded clones were defined as clonotypes with a frequency above 0.1%. Shannon entropy was used to measure repertoire diversity, and the Gini coefficient was used to measure V-J evenness. A clonotype was considered public if more than one individual shared it. Using fastp at Q25 and MiXCR, TCRdb reprocessed the public reads and kept productive beta chains. Identical CDR3 protein sequences are pooled into one entry, listed with their most common genes and DNA. None of the V and J calls come from the authors' own analysis; TCRdb made them. Counted in this sample were approximately 360,000 distinct CDR3 sequences; about an eighth of them appeared once. The biggest ten clones account for approximately 17% of the sample.

Interpreted using the paper, the time point label stands for: newly diagnosed GD, antithyroid drugs for less than 3 months. For both TCR sequencing and RNA sequencing, RNA was extracted from PBMCs using TRIzol. Graves' disease was diagnosed according to American Thyroid Association guidelines. The patients came from an endocrinology department in Xi'an, China. From each patient, 8 to 10 milliliters of peripheral blood was collected into an EDTA anticoagulant tube. PBMCs were isolated by Ficoll Paque Plus density gradient separation without further T cell sorting. An Agilent 2100 Bioanalyzer and agarose gel were used to check RNA quality, while a NanoDrop 2000 measured RNA concentration. From cysteine to phenylalanine, the CDR3 is 18 amino acids long. Kept here is only the CDR3 DNA, which spans 54 bases and is read in frame from base 1. CDR1 and CDR2 are read off the germline V gene as MGHRA and YSYEKL. V is cut by 4 bases and J by 2 bases, and the space between the germline ends is 21 bases.

This sample stems from a study of regulatory T cells in long-lasting Graves disease listed by TCRdb under 2021. For context, the study as a whole: Antithyroid drugs had been taken for less than 3 months by newly diagnosed Graves' disease patients. This study used TCR sequencing and RNA sequencing of peripheral blood to compare persistent Graves' disease patients against newly diagnosed Graves' disease patients. The study took place in China and was registered as a clinical trial. A total of about 33 samples underwent TCR sequencing, from 13 patients with persistent Graves' disease and around 20 patients with newly diagnosed Graves' disease.

Broad study findings and their caveats: Patients with persistent disease shared more public clonotypes (fewer than 3,000) than newly diagnosed patients did (966). Only the TCR beta chain was sequenced and analyzed. The authors noted that the small sample size was a limitation that may lower accuracy. Persistent Graves' disease patients showed lower TCR Shannon entropy and fewer highly expanded clones than newly diagnosed patients, suggesting clonal expansion. Because the primary lesion, thyroid tissue, could not be accessed, the study looked at peripheral blood alone. Persistent disease showed preferential use of TRBV28, TRBJ1-2 and TRBJ2-5, whereas newly diagnosed disease favored TRBV20-1 and TRBJ2-1.

The same data also went into a second study, on T cells in Graves' hyperthyroidism and ophthalmopathy. The second publication reports: Stable Graves' hyperthyroidism was defined as the absence of progression to ophthalmopathy over 18 months of follow-up. Hyperthyroidism patients were newly diagnosed, had a disease duration of under 2 months, and were aged 18 to 65 years. Patients with uncontrolled infections, other autoimmune diseases, pregnancy or lactation were excluded. Diagnoses were established on the basis of clinical symptoms, serum thyroxine and TRAb, thyroid ultrasound, and orbital computed tomography. A first-round RT-PCR of the TCR CDR3 used the HTBI primer set with the Qiagen OneStep RT-PCR kit. Most expanded thyroid clonotypes (frequency above 0.001) were also found in blood, which suggests that blood repertoires may mirror thyroid immune responses. In cross-validation, a model built on a 13 V-J signature told ophthalmopathy apart from stable hyperthyroidism with 87.88% sensitivity and about 81% specificity, and in testing the same model reached 80%/75%. In validation, the model predicted progression to ophthalmopathy with approximately 71% sensitivity and less than 75% specificity, a median of about six months before onset. TCR V-J signatures able to tell the groups apart were searched for in a discovery cohort of about a hundred patients, of whom under 45 had Graves' ophthalmopathy and roughly 57 had stable Graves' hyperthyroidism. Whether ophthalmopathy could be predicted prospectively was tested in an independent validation cohort made up of about 20 hyperthyroidism patients plus 17 patients who later progressed to ophthalmopathy. For training and testing, the 100 or so patients in the discovery cohort were randomly divided in a 7:3 ratio. In more than five Graves' hyperthyroidism patients, the study also compared T-cell repertoires from thyroid tissue with T-cell repertoires from blood. Once sampling was done, hyperthyroidism patients were given methimazole at a starting dose of 30 mg daily, whereas ophthalmopathy patients were given high-dose intravenous methylprednisolone. The libraries were constructed in a second round of multiplex PCR and then size-selected and purified. The libraries were sequenced on an Illumina HiSeq2000 using paired-end 100 bp reads. SOAPnuke was used to process the raw data, removing reads that contained adapters or uncalled bases, had a mean Phred below 15, or lacked an exact match to the constant primer or identifier. COPE v1.2.5 was used to merge the high-quality paired reads, and each unique nucleotide sequence was defined as a clonotype. Clonotypes were aligned to IMGT TRBV, TRBD and TRBJ reference segments using MiTCR v1.1. Only V-J combinations with frequency above 0.0001, covering 99% to 99.2% of repertoires, were analysed. The TCS score was defined as F50 (clonal expansion) divided by E x V (chaos), with BLOSUM62-based TCRdist calculated between CDR3 peptides within each V-J. Welch's t-statistics and random forest reduced fewer than 550 V-J features to roughly 13, which were used in a naive Bayes classifier (R e1071). No statistical method was used to fix the sample size in advance, and group allocation was not hidden from the investigators. The paper reports TCR Vbeta CDR3 sequencing of roughly 140 peripheral blood samples: over 40 ophthalmopathy, some 80 hyperthyroidism and 17 progressor patients.

Sample: peripheral blood mononuclear cells (PBMCs), taken at new diagnosis, from a patient treated with antithyroid drugs. The V and J genes are TRBV4-1 and TRBJ1-5; D gene: possibly TRBD1, on 6 matching bases. The TCR originated in a woman aged 18-29 years with Graves disease. Donor details come from another sample of the same person, matched by shared clones. The CDR3 protein: CASSRGGQRELRNQPQHF. DNA sequence: TGCGCCAGCAGCCGGGGGGGCCAAAGGGAATTGCGCAATCAGCCCCAGCATTTT.